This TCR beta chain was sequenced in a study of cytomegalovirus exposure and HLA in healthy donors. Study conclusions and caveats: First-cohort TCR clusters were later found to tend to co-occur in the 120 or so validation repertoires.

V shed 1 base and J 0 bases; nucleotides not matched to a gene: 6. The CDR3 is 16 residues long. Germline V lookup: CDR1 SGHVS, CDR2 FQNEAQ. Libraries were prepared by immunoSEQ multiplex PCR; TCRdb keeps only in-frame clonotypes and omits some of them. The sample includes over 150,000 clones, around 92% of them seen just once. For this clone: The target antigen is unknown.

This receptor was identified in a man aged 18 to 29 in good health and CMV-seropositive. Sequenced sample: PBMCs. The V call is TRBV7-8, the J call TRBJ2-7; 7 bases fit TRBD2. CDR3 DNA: TGTGCCAGCAGCTTAGGGCTAGCGGATAGCTCCTACGAGCAGTACTTC. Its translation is CASSLGLADSSYEQYF.